This TCR beta chain was identified in a study of cytotoxic CD8 clonotypes in ibrutinib-treated CLL. This clone showed up just a few times. J was trimmed by 5 bases and V by 6 bases; bases with no gene match: 9. This CDR3 has 13 amino acids. The germline V gene has CDR1 SQVTM and CDR2 ANQGSEA. The method was immunoSEQ multiplex PCR; TCRdb's version includes in-frame clones alone and lacks a portion of them. The sample consists of 65,000 to 85,000 clones, approximately 87% of them appearing once. The chain combines TRBV29-1 with TRBJ2-5; 7 bases agree with TRBD1. This clonotype was obtained from a human donor with chronic lymphocytic leukemia. This specimen was PBMCs, taken after 24 months of ibrutinib treatment. The CDR3 sequence is CSVRDSPGETQYF. CDR3 DNA sequence: TGCAGCGTCCGGGACAGCCCGGGGGAGACCCAGTACTTC.